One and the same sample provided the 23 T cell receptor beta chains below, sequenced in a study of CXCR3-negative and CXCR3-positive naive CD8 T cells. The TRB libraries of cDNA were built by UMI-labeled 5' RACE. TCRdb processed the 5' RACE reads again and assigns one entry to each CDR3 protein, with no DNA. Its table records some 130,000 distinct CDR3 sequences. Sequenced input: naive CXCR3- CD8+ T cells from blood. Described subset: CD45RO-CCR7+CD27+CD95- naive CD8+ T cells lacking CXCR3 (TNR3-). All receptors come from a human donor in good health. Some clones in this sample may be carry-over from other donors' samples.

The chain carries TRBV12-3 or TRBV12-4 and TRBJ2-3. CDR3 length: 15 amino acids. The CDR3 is CASTLAGPVTDTQYF.

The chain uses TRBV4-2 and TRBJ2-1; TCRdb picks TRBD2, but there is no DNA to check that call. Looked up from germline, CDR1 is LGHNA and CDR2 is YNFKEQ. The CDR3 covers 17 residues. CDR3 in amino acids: CASSQDLSRGVQLEQFF.

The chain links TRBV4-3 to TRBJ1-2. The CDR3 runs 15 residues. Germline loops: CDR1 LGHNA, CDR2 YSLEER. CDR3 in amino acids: CASSQDRGNNYGYTF.

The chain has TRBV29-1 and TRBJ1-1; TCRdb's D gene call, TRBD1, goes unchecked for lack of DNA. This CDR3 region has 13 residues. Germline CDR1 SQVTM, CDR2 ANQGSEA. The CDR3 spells CTTDGGASAEAFF.

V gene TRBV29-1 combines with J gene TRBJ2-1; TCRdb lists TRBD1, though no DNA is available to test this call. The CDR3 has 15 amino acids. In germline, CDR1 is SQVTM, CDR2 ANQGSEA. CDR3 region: CSVEPPPGTGNEQFF.

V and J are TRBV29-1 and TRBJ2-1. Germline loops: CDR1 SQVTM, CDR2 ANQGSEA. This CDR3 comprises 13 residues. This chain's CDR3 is CSVVEGSYNEQFF.

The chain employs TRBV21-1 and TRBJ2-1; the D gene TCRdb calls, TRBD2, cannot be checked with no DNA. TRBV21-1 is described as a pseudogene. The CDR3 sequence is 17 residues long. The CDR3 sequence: CASSKGQTSGNRDEQFF.

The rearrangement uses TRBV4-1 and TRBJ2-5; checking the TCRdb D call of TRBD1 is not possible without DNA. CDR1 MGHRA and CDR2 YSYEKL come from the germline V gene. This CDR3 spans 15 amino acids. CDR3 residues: CASSRNWGPQETQYF.

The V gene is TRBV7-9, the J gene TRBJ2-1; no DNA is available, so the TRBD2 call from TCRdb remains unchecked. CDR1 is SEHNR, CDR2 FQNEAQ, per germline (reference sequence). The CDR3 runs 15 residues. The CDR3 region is CASSIRDSSYNEQFF.

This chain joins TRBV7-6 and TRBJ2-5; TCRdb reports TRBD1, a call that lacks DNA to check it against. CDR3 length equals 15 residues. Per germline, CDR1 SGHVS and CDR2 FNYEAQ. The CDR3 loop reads CVSSLAGQGWVGQYF.

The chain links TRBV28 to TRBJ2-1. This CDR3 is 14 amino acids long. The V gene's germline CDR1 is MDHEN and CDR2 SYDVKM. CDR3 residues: CASSEVTSYNEQFF.

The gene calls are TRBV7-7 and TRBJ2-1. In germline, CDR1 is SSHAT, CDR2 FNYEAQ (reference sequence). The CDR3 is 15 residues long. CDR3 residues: CASSLDRGPYNEQFF.

The CDR3 loop reads CASSYSRDRARENLSNQPQHF. The gene calls are TRBV6-2 or TRBV6-3 and TRBJ1-5; TCRdb's assignment of TRBD1 cannot be checked, as there is no DNA. This CDR3 has 21 residues. Germline V gene data show CDR1 as MNHEY and CDR2 as SVGEGT.

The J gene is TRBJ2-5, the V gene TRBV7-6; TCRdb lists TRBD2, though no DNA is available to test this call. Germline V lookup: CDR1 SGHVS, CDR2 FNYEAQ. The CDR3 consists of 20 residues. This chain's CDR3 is CASSFHRTAPPKRSQETQYF.

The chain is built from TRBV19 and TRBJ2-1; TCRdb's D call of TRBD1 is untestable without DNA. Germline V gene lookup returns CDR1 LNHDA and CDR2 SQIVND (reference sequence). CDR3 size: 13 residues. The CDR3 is CASSGTFYNEQFF.

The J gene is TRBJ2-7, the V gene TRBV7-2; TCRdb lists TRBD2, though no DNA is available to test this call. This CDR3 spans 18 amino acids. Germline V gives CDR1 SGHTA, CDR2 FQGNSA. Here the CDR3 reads CASSLAYTSGRTGYEQYF.

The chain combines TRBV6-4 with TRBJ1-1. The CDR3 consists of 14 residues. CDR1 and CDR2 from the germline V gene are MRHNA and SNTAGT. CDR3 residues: CASSQTGEDTEAFF.

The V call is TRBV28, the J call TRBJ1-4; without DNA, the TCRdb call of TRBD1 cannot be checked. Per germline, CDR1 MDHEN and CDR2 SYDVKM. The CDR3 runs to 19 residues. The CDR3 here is CASSRGPARGRDTNEKLFF.

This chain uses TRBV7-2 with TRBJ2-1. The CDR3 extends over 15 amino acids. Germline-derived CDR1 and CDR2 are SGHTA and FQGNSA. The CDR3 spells CASSLAAEKYNEQFF.

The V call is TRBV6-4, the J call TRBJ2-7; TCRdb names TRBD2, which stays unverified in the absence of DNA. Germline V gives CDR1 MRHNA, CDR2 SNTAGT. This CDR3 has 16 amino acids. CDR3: CASSDSTGPGSCEQYF.

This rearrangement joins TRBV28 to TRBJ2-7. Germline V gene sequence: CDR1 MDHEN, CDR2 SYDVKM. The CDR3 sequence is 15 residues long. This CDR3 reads CASSPIDRTAYEQYF.

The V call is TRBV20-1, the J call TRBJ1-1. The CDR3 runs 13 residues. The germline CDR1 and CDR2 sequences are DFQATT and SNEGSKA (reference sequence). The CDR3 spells CSARHEAFLEAFF.

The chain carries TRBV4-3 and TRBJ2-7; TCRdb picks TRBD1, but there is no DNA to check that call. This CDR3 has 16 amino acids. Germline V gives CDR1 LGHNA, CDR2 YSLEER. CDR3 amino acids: CASSQGPAGESYEQYF.